These 15 T cell receptor beta chains share one sample of origin, sequenced in a study of cytomegalovirus exposure and HLA in healthy donors. The PCR contained 60 Vbeta and 13 Jbeta primers. Assay: immunoSEQ multiplex PCR; the TCRdb copy retains only in-frame clones and omits some. The table includes fewer than 200,000 clones, approximately 77% detected once. The sequencing input was PBMCs. The receptors were gathered from a male donor in good health and CMV-seropositive.

V usage is TRBV10-3 and J usage is TRBJ1-1; 7 positions agree with TRBD1. From germline, CDR1 is ENHRY and CDR2 SYGVKD. Trimming at V came to 6 bases and at J to 1 base, leaving 5 bases not matched to a gene. The CDR3 is made up of 14 amino acids. For the CDR3, the DNA is TGTGCCATCAGGGCGGACAGGACGAACACTGAAGCTTTCTTT. The encoded protein is CAIRADRTNTEAFF.

This clone was detected once. The rearrangement joins TRBV7-4 to TRBJ2-7; D is possibly TRBD1 (6 bases). V was clipped by 7 bases and J by 2 bases, with 12 bases between them. The CDR3 has 13 amino acids. Germline CDR1 and CDR2: SGHVT and SQSDAQ. In DNA, the CDR3 is TGTGCCAGCAACCAGGGGCTCGCCTACGAGCAGTACTTC. It codes for CASNQGLAYEQYF.

This CDR3 reads CASGPNGAYNSPLHF. The CDR3 region has the DNA TGTGCTAGTGGTCCCAACGGGGCCTATAATTCACCCCTCCACTTT. This chain uses TRBV12-5 with TRBJ1-6; D not resolved. The V gene's germline CDR1 is LGHNT and CDR2 FRNRAP. V lost 5 bases and J lost 2, with 10 bases in between. The length of the CDR3 is 15 residues. The whole variable domain, remainder taken from reference TRBV12-5 and TRBJ1-6, is DARVTQTPRHKVTEMGQEVTMRCQPILGHNTVFWYRQTMMQGLELLAYFRNRAPLDDSGMPKDRFSAEMPDATLATLKIQPSEPRDSAVYFCASGPNGAYNSPLHFGNGTRLTVT.

V gene TRBV7-9 combines with J gene TRBJ1-1; 8 bases fit TRBD1. The CDR3 sequence is 15 residues long. J lost 0 bases, V lost 4 bases, and 4 bases had no gene match. Germline V lookup: CDR1 SEHNR, CDR2 FQNEAQ (reference sequence). DNA of the CDR3: TGTGCCAGCAGCTGGGGACAGGCGTTGAACACTGAAGCTTTCTTT. This sequence encodes CASSWGQALNTEAFF.

This clone showed up just once. V gene TRBV9 combines with J gene TRBJ1-6; 10 nucleotides line up with TRBD1. The V and J ends lost 3 bases and 8 bases, in that order; junction bases with no gene match: 5. Germline CDR1 and CDR2: SGDLS and YYNGEE. This CDR3 has 15 amino acids. The CDR3 reads CASSGGTGEYSPLHF. For the CDR3, the DNA is TGTGCCAGCAGCGGGGGGACAGGGGAATATTCACCCCTCCACTTT.

This chain uses TRBV6-5 with TRBJ1-5, with D hard to call. Germline CDR1 MNHEY, CDR2 SVGAGI. The CDR3 covers 13 residues. Deletions cut 5 bases from V and 4 bases from J, with 9 bases between. The CDR3 spells CASSRTGNQPQHF. In DNA form, the CDR3 reads TGTGCCAGCAGTAGGACGGGAAATCAGCCCCAGCATTTT.

V gene TRBV28 combines with J gene TRBJ1-5; D remains unclear. The CDR3 consists of 14 residues. The germline V gene has CDR1 MDHEN and CDR2 SYDVKM. V lost 6 bases and J lost 0, with 9 bases in between. The CDR3 nucleotides are TGTGCCAGCAGCCTCCGGGATAGCAATCAGCCCCAGCATTTT. Amino acids: CASSLRDSNQPQHF.

This sequence joins TRBV18 and TRBJ2-1; tentative D call: TRBD1 (5 bases). Germline V CDR1 and CDR2: KGHSH, LQKENI. This CDR3 comprises 14 residues. V lost 6 bases to trimming and J lost 8 bases, with 17 bases between them. CDR3 residues: CASSPNIGAHEQFF. DNA of the CDR3: TGTGCCAGCTCCCCGAATATAGGGGCCCATGAGCAGTTCTTC.

The chain employs TRBV2 and TRBJ1-2, with D uncertain. This CDR3 is built from 11 residues. V gave up 7 bases and J gave up 5 bases, with 8 bases separating them. The germline V gene encodes CDR1 SNHLY and CDR2 FYNNEI. The CDR3 here is CASNDRYGYTF. Here the CDR3 DNA reads TGTGCCAGCAATGACCGGTATGGCTACACCTTC.

This CDR3 is CASSEITTLSTDTQYF. DNA of the CDR3: TGTGCCAGCAGCGAAATTACTACTCTTAGCACAGATACGCAGTATTTT. This chain joins TRBV9 and TRBJ2-3; no definite D call. Trimming took 3 bases from V and 0 from J, leaving 14 bases between them. Germline-derived CDR1 and CDR2 are SGDLS and YYNGEE. The CDR3 consists of 16 residues.

The chain has TRBV11-2 and TRBJ1-2; TRBD1 matches 7 bases. Germline lookup yields CDR1 SGHAT and CDR2 FQNNGV. This CDR3 is 14 amino acids long. The J segment lost 3 bases and the V segment lost 3 bases, leaving 4 bases of the junction unmatched. CDR3 DNA sequence: TGTGCCAGCAGCTTTCCGGGACAGTACTATGGCTACACCTTC. Translated: CASSFPGQYYGYTF.

The rearrangement uses TRBV5-6 and TRBJ1-6; the D is unclear. The V gene lost 4 bases and the J gene lost 3 bases, with 11 bases spanning the gap. This CDR3 spans 15 amino acids. The V gene's germline CDR1 is SGHDT and CDR2 YYEEEE. Written as DNA, the CDR3 is TGTGCCAGCAGCCTTACAGAGAACTATAATTCACCCCTCCACTTT. Translating it yields CASSLTENYNSPLHF.

The J gene is TRBJ2-1, the V gene TRBV4-2; 10 positions match TRBD1. The germline V gene has CDR1 LGHNA and CDR2 YNFKEQ. The J segment lost 9 bases and the V segment lost 4 bases, leaving 15 bases of the junction unmatched. The CDR3 extends over 17 amino acids. The CDR3 loop is CASSPRSGDRGHSEQFF. The DNA for the CDR3 is TGTGCCAGCAGCCCACGATCCGGGGACAGGGGCCATAGTGAGCAGTTCTTC.

The gene calls are TRBV5-4 and TRBJ2-5; 11 positions agree with TRBD2. CDR3 length: 15 residues. Trimming at V came to 4 bases and at J to 6 bases, leaving 8 bases not matched to a gene. Germline V CDR1 and CDR2: SGHNT, YYREEE (reference sequence). The CDR3 here is CASSPRTSGSKTQYF. CDR3 in DNA: TGTGCCAGCAGCCCCAGGACTAGCGGGTCAAAGACCCAGTACTTC.

The genes are TRBV4-3 and TRBJ1-2, with 7 bases aligning to TRBD1. V lost 3 bases, J lost 2 bases, and 3 bases stayed unmatched. The CDR3 is made up of 14 amino acids. Germline CDR1 LGHNA, CDR2 YSLEER. For the CDR3, the DNA is TGCGCCAGCAGCCAGCAGACAGGGAACTATGGCTACACCTTC. Translation: CASSQQTGNYGYTF.